This passage covers 21 T cell receptor beta chains from one sample sequenced in a study of T cell repertoires in cytomegalovirus infection. TCRdb reprocessed the reads with MiXCR, giving one entry per CDR3 protein. This table has roughly 230,000 distinct CDR3 sequences, 9% to 15% appearing once. The sequenced material came from PBMCs. These receptors were obtained from a human donor in good health (CMV status not recorded). Some clones in this sample may be carry-over from other donors' samples.

Many counts were recorded for this clonotype. The genes are TRBV11-3 and TRBJ1-1, with 8 bases matching TRBD1. Trimming removed 0 bases from V and 11 bases from J; junction bases left unmatched: 2. The CDR3 covers 12 residues. Looked up from germline, CDR1 is SGHNT and CDR2 is YENEEA. CDR3 DNA sequence: TGTGCCAGCAGCTTAGACCAGGGGGCCGCTTTCTTT. Amino acids: CASSLDQGAAFF. Using reference TRBV11-3 and TRBJ1-1 for the parts outside the CDR3, the full variable domain is EAGVVQSPRYKIIEKKQPVAFWCNPISGHNTLYWYLQNLGQGPELLIRYENEEAVDDSQLPKDRFSAERLKGVDSTLKIQPAELGDSAVYLCASSLDQGAAFFGQGTRLTVV.

Many counts were recorded for this clonotype. The chain recombines TRBV7-2 with TRBJ1-6; 7 bases are shared with TRBD1. Germline CDR1 reads SGHTA; CDR2 reads FQGNSA. This CDR3 contains 16 residues. Germline trimming cut 1 base from V and 5 bases from J; bases unmatched to any gene: 5. The CDR3 DNA reads as TGTGCCAGCAGCTTAGGATGGGACAGAAATAATTCACCCCTCCACTTT. Translating gives CASSLGWDRNNSPLHF.

This clonotype is classed as medium-sized. The chain combines TRBV28 with TRBJ2-2; no clear D. Between the trimmed V and J ends, which lost 7 bases and 7 bases, there was a span of 7 bases. The germline V gene encodes CDR1 MDHEN and CDR2 SYDVKM. The CDR3 totals 11 residues. As DNA, the CDR3 is TGTGCCAGCAAAAAGTTCGGGGAGCTGTTTTTT. Encoded protein: CASKKFGELFF.

There are many counts of this clonotype. The J gene is TRBJ2-5, the V gene TRBV7-2, with a possible D match to TRBD1 (7 bases). The V gene lost 10 bases and the J gene lost 0 bases, with 12 bases spanning the gap. The germline V gene has CDR1 SGHTA and CDR2 FQGNSA. The length of the CDR3 is 13 residues. The CDR3: CATDREDQETQYF. The DNA for the CDR3 is TGTGCCACCGACAGGGAGGACCAAGAGACCCAGTACTTC. The variable domain in full, with the rest retrieved from reference TRBV7-2 and TRBJ2-5, is GAGVSQSPSNKVTEKGKDVELRCDPISGHTALYWYRQSLGQGLEFLIYFQGNSAPDKSGLPSDRFSAERTGGSVSTLTIQRTQQEDSAVYLCATDREDQETQYFGPGTRLLVL.

This chain connects TRBV6-2 or TRBV6-3 to TRBJ2-1; D gene ambiguous. This CDR3 comprises 15 residues. CDR1 and CDR2 (germline): MNHEY, SVGEGT. V was cut by 5 bases and J by 9 bases, with 20 bases left in between. CDR3 sequence: CASSRYEAGSTEQFF. CDR3 DNA: TGTGCCAGCAGTCGTTACGAGGCCGGGTCCACTGAGCAGTTCTTC.

This clonotype was counted at least ten times. The rearrangement links TRBV7-9 to TRBJ2-2; TRBD1 matches 7 bases. The CDR3 length is 14 residues. Germline trimming cut 5 bases from V and 1 base from J; bases unmatched to any gene: 1. The V gene's germline CDR1 is SEHNR and CDR2 FQNEAQ (reference sequence). The CDR3 sequence: CASSGTVNTGELFF. The CDR3 DNA reads as TGTGCCAGCAGCGGGACAGTGAACACCGGGGAGCTGTTTTTT.

The V gene is TRBV6-6, the J gene TRBJ2-1; no clear D. The CDR3 loop spans 15 amino acids. Trimming took off 0 bases at V and 4 bases at J, with 10 bases between the two ends. Germline CDR1 MNHNY, CDR2 SVGAGI (reference sequence). In DNA form, the CDR3 reads TGTGCCAGCAGTTACTCGCCAAAGGGATACAATGAGCAGTTCTTC. It translates to CASSYSPKGYNEQFF.

The chain recombines TRBV5-4 with TRBJ2-1, with D tentatively TRBD2 (5 bases). The CDR3 runs to 14 residues. The V end lost 0 bases, the J end lost 9 bases, and 13 bases lay between the germline ends. The germline gives CDR1 SGHNT, CDR2 YYREEE (reference sequence). This CDR3 reads CASSLVREAGEQFF. Written as DNA, the CDR3 is TGTGCCAGCAGCTTGGTACGGGAAGCTGGTGAGCAGTTCTTC.

The chain employs TRBV29-1 and TRBJ1-1; D gene ambiguous. This CDR3 region has 11 residues. The germline V and J ends were trimmed by 7 bases and 1 base, with 7 bases remaining between them. CDR1 and CDR2 from the germline V gene are SQVTM and ANQGSEA. The CDR3 nucleotides are TGCAGCGGTAAAGGGAACACTGAAGCTTTCTTT. Protein: CSGKGNTEAFF. Full variable domain (missing parts from reference TRBV29-1 and TRBJ1-1): SAVISQKPSRDICQRGTSLTIQCQVDSQVTMMFWYRQQPGQSLTLIATANQGSEATYESGFVIDKFPISRPNLTFSTLTVSNMSPEDSSIYLCSGKGNTEAFFGQGTRLTVV.

The table lists this clonotype with many counts. The J gene is TRBJ1-1, the V gene TRBV7-6, with D uncertain. CDR1 SGHVS and CDR2 FNYEAQ come from the germline V gene. The length of the CDR3 is 14 residues. Trimming shortened V by 7 bases and J by 1 base, and 13 bases separated the two germline ends. CDR3 residues: CASIQVEGNTEAFF. The CDR3 DNA is TGTGCCAGCATCCAAGTCGAGGGGAACACTGAAGCTTTCTTT. Based on the CDR3 plus reference TRBV7-6 and TRBJ1-1, the full variable domain is GAGVSQSPRYKVTKRGQDVALRCDPISGHVSLYWYRQALGQGPEFLTYFNYEAQQDKSGLPNDRFSAERPEGSISTLTIQRTEQRDSAMYRCASIQVEGNTEAFFGQGTRLTVV.

This clonotype was counted many times. This chain connects TRBV28 to TRBJ2-4; TRBD1 matches 7 bases. CDR1 and CDR2 from the germline V gene are MDHEN and SYDVKM. The trim removed 7 bases at V and 1 base at J, leaving 7 bases unmatched. This CDR3 has 15 residues. The CDR3 DNA sequence: TGTGCCAGCATGGAGAGGGGGCCGGCCAAAAACATTCAGTACTTC. Translation: CASMERGPAKNIQYF. The variable domain in full, completed from reference TRBV28 and TRBJ2-4, reads DVKVTQSSRYLVKRTGEKVFLECVQDMDHENMFWYRQDPGLGLRLIYFSYDVKMKEKGDIPEGYSVSREKKERFSLILESASTNQTSMYLCASMERGPAKNIQYFGAGTRLSVL.

This clonotype was found many times. This rearrangement joins TRBV7-2 to TRBJ1-5; D perhaps matches TRBD1 (6 bases). The V gene's germline CDR1 is SGHTA and CDR2 FQGNSA. Trimming took off 7 bases at V and 5 bases at J, with 15 bases between the two ends. This CDR3 is built from 14 residues. The chain's CDR3 is CASTLAGGHQPQHF. The CDR3 DNA reads as TGTGCCAGCACCCTCGCCGGGGGCCATCAGCCCCAGCATTTT.

The table lists this clonotype with many counts. The V gene is TRBV6-1, the J gene TRBJ2-5; 9 nucleotides line up with TRBD2. This CDR3 has 12 residues. Germline V CDR1 and CDR2: MNHNS, SASEGT. The V segment lost 5 bases and the J segment 9 bases; nucleotides outside the gene matches: 4. CDR3 sequence: CASSLAGSAQYF. Here the CDR3 DNA reads TGTGCCAGCAGTCTAGCGGGGTCGGCCCAGTACTTC.

The rearrangement uses TRBV6-5 and TRBJ1-4; D may be TRBD1 (6 bases). The CDR3 loop spans 14 amino acids. Germline V gene sequence: CDR1 MNHEY, CDR2 SVGAGI. The V and J ends lost 8 bases and 7 bases respectively, with 17 bases between them. This CDR3 reads CASSPLGGIEKLFF. The CDR3, as DNA: TGTGCCAGCTCACCCTTAGGGGGAATTGAAAAACTGTTTTTT.

This chain uses TRBV29-1 with TRBJ1-3; D is possibly TRBD1 (5 bases). CDR3 length equals 13 residues. CDR1 is SQVTM and CDR2 is ANQGSEA in the germline V gene. Trimming pared 4 bases from V and 1 base from J, leaving 8 bases between. The chain's CDR3 is CSVGAGSGNTIYF. CDR3 nucleotides: TGCAGCGTTGGGGCAGGGTCTGGAAACACCATATATTTT.

This clonotype occurred many times. The chain has TRBV7-9 and TRBJ1-2; TRBD1 might be the D (5 bases). The length of the CDR3 is 15 residues. Germline CDR1 SEHNR, CDR2 FQNEAQ (reference sequence). Trimming removed 5 bases at V and 2 bases at J, with 15 bases between. This chain's CDR3 is CASSESGRDNYGYTF. The CDR3 DNA is TGTGCCAGCAGCGAAAGTGGTCGGGACAACTATGGCTACACCTTC.

This clonotype was seen at least ten times. The V call is TRBV7-9, the J call TRBJ1-1; no clear D. The CDR3 is 13 residues long. The V gene lost 8 bases and the J gene lost 2 bases, with 12 bases spanning the gap. Per the germline V gene, CDR1 is SEHNR and CDR2 is FQNEAQ (reference sequence). The CDR3 DNA reads as TGTGCCAGCGCGGAGGGCACTAACACTGAAGCTTTCTTT. Its protein product is CASAEGTNTEAFF.

This clonotype was observed many times. The rearrangement joins TRBV28 to TRBJ2-1, with D perhaps TRBD1 (6 bases). Trimming left V 5 bases short and J 1 base short, with 12 bases between. CDR3 length: 15 amino acids. Per germline, CDR1 MDHEN and CDR2 SYDVKM. As DNA, the CDR3 is TGTGCCAGCAGTCCCCCCACAGGGTCCTACAATGAGCAGTTCTTC. Its translation is CASSPPTGSYNEQFF.

CDR3 sequence: CASSQGGGTPTKTQYF. For the CDR3, the DNA is TGTGCCAGCAGCCAAGGAGGAGGGACCCCAACGAAGACCCAGTACTTC. This rearrangement joins TRBV3-1 to TRBJ2-5; a weak D match, TRBD2 (6 bases). The ends were cut back, 1 base at V and 6 bases at J, with 18 bases in the middle. CDR3 length equals 16 residues. Germline V lookup: CDR1 LGHDT, CDR2 YNNKEL (reference sequence).

This clonotype was counted many times. The genes are TRBV5-4 and TRBJ2-1, with a tentative D call TRBD1 (6 bases). V was cut by 4 bases and J by 9 bases, with 20 bases left in between. This CDR3 spans 15 amino acids. In germline, CDR1 is SGHNT, CDR2 YYREEE (reference sequence). This CDR3 is CASSPLRGGMAEQFF. The CDR3 coding sequence is TGTGCCAGCAGCCCTCTTAGAGGGGGAATGGCTGAGCAGTTCTTC.

This clonotype was counted at least ten times. The V and J genes are TRBV15 and TRBJ1-2; D unresolved. This CDR3 has 14 amino acids. Germline-derived CDR1 and CDR2 are LNHNV and YYDKDF (reference sequence). Trimming removed 3 bases at V and 4 bases at J, with 12 bases between. This CDR3 reads CATSRFGRSYGYTF. The CDR3 bases are TGTGCCACCAGCAGGTTCGGACGGAGCTATGGCTACACCTTC.